This T cell receptor beta chain was identified in a study of T cell repertoires in cytomegalovirus infection. The wider study: Indications came from public TCR beta signatures; they pointed to CMV infection and to a matching HLA type. Study conclusions and caveats: Carriers of CMV and the relevant HLA type were discriminated by public TCR beta frequency. Dominating the ex vivo response were HLA-C-restricted CMV-specific TCR beta clonotypes.

TCRdb fed the reads into MiXCR, producing one record per CDR3 protein. This table has some 350,000 distinct CDR3 sequences, around a sixth appearing once. The CDR3 is 16 residues long. Note on this clonotype: Its antigen is still unknown. The junction and the germline gene differ at one end; a read error may be behind it.

The sequencing input was PBMCs. This receptor was obtained from a human donor in good health (CMV status not recorded). Some clones in this sample may be carry-over from other donors' samples. The chain has TRBV23-1 and TRBJ2-7; D possibly matches TRBD1 or TRBD2 (5 bases each). TRBV23-1 is annotated as an ORF whose role is uncertain. The CDR3 sequence is CASSESGQLPTYEQYF. In DNA form, the CDR3 reads TGCGCCAGCAGTGAATCGGGGCAGCTCCCTACCTACGAGCAGTACTTC.